This entry lists 15 T cell receptor beta chains sequenced from one sample in a study of memory CD4+ T cells and cytomegalovirus serostatus. The sort gate was single viable CD3+CD4+CD8-CD45RO+ cells for memory CD4+ T cells. TCRdb keeps only in-frame clones here, not all; method: immunoSEQ multiplex PCR. The sample contains 50,000 to 75,000 clones, 80% to 85% of which appear only once. Sample: memory CD4+ T cells from blood. These receptor sequences come from an adult in good health and CMV-seronegative.

The rearrangement uses TRBV28 and TRBJ2-6; a weak D match, TRBD2 (5 bases). The V gene lost 5 bases and the J gene lost 4 bases, with 15 bases spanning the gap. CDR1 MDHEN and CDR2 SYDVKM come from the germline V gene. CDR3 length: 16 amino acids. This chain's CDR3 is CASSLPGTGGANVLTF. Written as DNA, the CDR3 is TGTGCCAGCAGTCTCCCAGGCACGGGGGGGGCCAACGTCCTGACTTTC.

V is TRBV6-1 and J is TRBJ1-2; TRBD1 matches at 7 bases. CDR1 and CDR2 from the germline V gene are MNHNS and SASEGT. The CDR3 runs to 13 residues. V lost 6 bases and J lost 0; bases outside the gene matches: 1. CDR3 sequence reads: CASRTGSNYGYTF. In DNA, the CDR3 is TGTGCCAGCAGGACAGGGTCTAACTATGGCTACACCTTC.

The chain joins TRBV6-1 to TRBJ1-4; D unclear. There are 14 residues in the CDR3. Trimming pared 4 bases from V and 6 bases from J, leaving 12 bases between. From germline, CDR1 is MNHNS and CDR2 SASEGT. The CDR3 protein is CASSARAADEKLFF. CDR3 DNA: TGTGCCAGCAGTGCCCGGGCTGCGGATGAAAAACTGTTTTTT.

The genes are TRBV6-6 and TRBJ1-4; 10 nucleotides agree with TRBD1. Trimming took 5 bases from V and 8 from J; bases not matched to a gene: 8. This CDR3 is built from 15 residues. The germline gives CDR1 MNHNY, CDR2 SVGAGI (reference sequence). The CDR3 coding sequence is TGTGCCAGCAGTCGCCGGACAGGGGGTGACGAAAAACTGTTTTTT. It is translated as CASSRRTGGDEKLFF.

The chain combines TRBV15 with TRBJ1-2; D gene uncertain. The CDR3 runs to 16 residues. In germline, CDR1 is LNHNV, CDR2 YYDKDF (reference sequence). The V end was cut by 4 bases, the J end by 4 bases, with 19 bases between. CDR3 in amino acids: CATSTYPGVEFYGYTF. In nucleotides, the CDR3 is TGTGCCACCAGCACCTACCCTGGTGTGGAATTCTATGGCTACACCTTC.

The chain is built from TRBV5-1 and TRBJ1-2; weak D call: TRBD1 (6 bases). Trimming removed 0 bases at V and 9 bases at J, with 18 bases between. The CDR3 is 15 residues long. The germline V gene has CDR1 SGHRS and CDR2 YFSETQ. CDR3 sequence reads: CASSLDSDRSTRYTF. The CDR3 region has the DNA TGCGCCAGCAGCTTGGATTCGGACAGAAGTACCCGCTACACCTTC.

The V gene is TRBV7-9, the J gene TRBJ1-2, with 9 nucleotides matching TRBD1. Germline lookup yields CDR1 SEHNR and CDR2 FQNEAQ (reference sequence). The V segment lost 0 bases and the J segment 0 bases; nucleotides outside the gene matches: 11. This CDR3 region has 19 residues. DNA for the CDR3: TGTGCCAGCAGCTTAGCGTGGCCCCGGGGGACAGGGACTAACTATGGCTACACCTTC. Its translation: CASSLAWPRGTGTNYGYTF.

This chain uses TRBV4-1 with TRBJ2-7; 14 bases match TRBD2. The V and J ends lost 1 base and 2 bases, in that order; junction bases with no gene match: 7. Looked up from germline, CDR1 is MGHRA and CDR2 is YSYEKL. There are 18 residues in the CDR3. The DNA for the CDR3 is TGCGCCAGCAGCCAAGGAGGGACTAGCGGGAGAAGCGCCTACGAGCAGTACTTC. Translating gives CASSQGGTSGRSAYEQYF.

V is TRBV9 and J is TRBJ1-2, with D maybe TRBD1 (5 bases). From germline, CDR1 is SGDLS and CDR2 YYNGEE. The CDR3 is 14 residues long. The V end lost 2 bases, the J end lost 3 bases, and 11 bases lay between the germline ends. The CDR3 nucleotides are TGTGCCAGCAGCGTGGGGGGTTGGGACTATGGCTACACCTTC. The encoded protein is CASSVGGWDYGYTF.

The chain joins TRBV28 to TRBJ2-5, with 8 bases identical to TRBD1. This CDR3 is 15 amino acids long. V lost 5 bases to trimming and J lost 8 bases; unmatched junction nucleotides: 13. CDR1 is MDHEN and CDR2 is SYDVKM in the germline V gene. CDR3 loop: CASSPRVRQGRTQYF. The CDR3, as DNA: TGTGCCAGCAGTCCCAGGGTCAGACAGGGGCGCACCCAGTACTTC.

As DNA, the CDR3 is TGTGCCAGCAGCCCGCCGCGTGTAGGACCGAACACCGGGGAGCTGTTTTTT. Its protein product is CASSPPRVGPNTGELFF. The chain recombines TRBV7-9 with TRBJ2-2; D remains ambiguous. This CDR3 contains 17 residues. V lost 5 bases and J lost 0, with 16 bases in between. Per the germline V gene, CDR1 is SEHNR and CDR2 is FQNEAQ (reference sequence).

Only a few counts were recorded for this clone. The chain recombines TRBV6-5 with TRBJ1-6, with 7 bases identical to TRBD1. Per the germline V gene, CDR1 is MNHEY and CDR2 is SVGAGI. The CDR3 has 13 amino acids. The V segment lost 8 bases and the J segment 6 bases; nucleotides outside the gene matches: 4. CDR3: CASRGTANSPLHF. The DNA of the CDR3 is TGTGCCAGCCGGGGGACAGCTAATTCACCCCTCCACTTT.

In this sample, this clone turned up a few times. This chain joins TRBV6-1 and TRBJ1-2, with TRBD1 matching over 9 bases. Germline values: CDR1 MNHNS, CDR2 SASEGT. CDR3 size: 17 residues. V lost 1 base to trimming and J lost 1 base; unmatched junction nucleotides: 7. In DNA, the CDR3 is TGTGCCAGCAGTGAAGATTGGGGACAGGGCTATAACTATGGCTACACCTTC. This sequence encodes CASSEDWGQGYNYGYTF.

The chain is built from TRBV5-4 and TRBJ2-7; 9 bases are shared with TRBD1. The CDR3 is 15 residues long. Germline V lookup: CDR1 SGHNT, CDR2 YYREEE (reference sequence). The V and J ends lost 4 bases and 3 bases, in that order; junction bases with no gene match: 8. For the CDR3, the DNA is TGTGCCAGCAGCCTTGACAGGGGGTCTTTCTACGAGCAGTACTTC. It translates to CASSLDRGSFYEQYF.

This clone was observed a handful of times. The genes are TRBV7-2 and TRBJ2-5; TRBD2 matches 7 bases. This CDR3 contains 12 residues. Trimming took 5 bases from V and 7 from J; bases not matched to a gene: 4. Germline lookup yields CDR1 SGHTA and CDR2 FQGNSA. This CDR3 reads CASSLRGGTQYF. CDR3 coding DNA: TGTGCCAGCAGCCTCCGCGGGGGGACCCAGTACTTC.